The present entry profiles one TCR beta chain with its context. This clone turned up a few times. This clone's antigen is unknown. Nothing much larger sits one base from this clone, and base qualities are not available. CDR1 is given as SGHVS and CDR2 as FNYEAQ, both from the germline V gene. At the junction V is shortened by 3 bases and J by 0 bases; bases outside the gene matches: 4. There are 18 amino acids in the CDR3, from cysteine to phenylalanine inclusive. The sequence is cut down to CDR3 DNA, 54 bases in frame from base 1. The data stem from a study of glioma-infiltrating T cells after dendritic cell vaccination (dated by TCRdb to 2016 to 2018). Concerning the study at large: Of the approximately 15 glioblastoma patients in the cohort, all drawn from Phase I and II dendritic cell vaccination trials, 9 were newly diagnosed and 6 had recurrent disease. Between the early 2000s and the early 2010s, patients were given autologous tumor lysate-pulsed dendritic cell vaccination. The vaccine consisted of monocyte-derived dendritic cells cultured about seven days with IL-4 and GM-CSF, then pulsed overnight with autologous tumor lysate. Three intradermal dendritic cell vaccine injections were administered to patients at biweekly intervals in the arm below the axilla. In glioblastoma patients vaccinated with dendritic cells, deep sequencing of TCR beta CDR3 regions served to measure the amount of tumor-infiltrating lymphocytes and to compare repertoires between tumor and blood. TCR sequencing metrics, including TIL content and tumor-blood repertoire overlap, were correlated with survival after dendritic cell vaccination. The paper's findings and limits, for the study overall: Longer time to progression and overall survival after dendritic cell vaccination were predicted by higher estimated pretreatment TIL content. The cohort was small and heterogeneous, few patients had complete blood and tumor sets, and even fewer had initial-recurrent tumor pairs. The TCR overlap response model with three groups was called speculative and said to need prospective validation. TCR clonality showed no direct relationship with survival, which suggests that a diverse polyclonal response may be important.

Selection of patients required sufficient residual fresh-frozen tumor tissue and over two years of available survival data. Molecular status otherwise varied across the glioblastoma patients, but none of them carried an isocitrate dehydrogenase mutation. PBMC were collected before vaccination, two weeks after the third vaccination, and at tumor progression if tumor progression occurred. Genomic DNA was extracted with the Qiagen DNeasy Blood extraction Kit. TCRB CDR3 regions were amplified from 2 ug genomic DNA, or all available DNA if less, using the immunoSEQ assay. For multiplex PCR, 60 forward primers for TCR V beta segments and 13 reverse primers for J beta segments were used. Synthetic control templates were spiked into each sample at limiting dilution to estimate reads per starting template. Sequencing produced 87 bp reads on the Illumina HiSeq System. The source study handled its data this way. PCR and sequencing errors were removed by a nearest neighbor algorithm that merged closely related sequences. TCR overlap was measured as the percentage of unique tumor TCR beta sequences that were also present in the peripheral blood of the same patient. TCRdb took over this immuneACCESS table, retaining in-frame rearrangements with V and J assigned. Such tables are incomplete; in checked studies, under half of the missing clones stem from an unresolved V gene, and the remainder is unexplained. V, J and clone size reflect that table, while D and trimming were determined from the DNA. This sample has 71,000 or so clones in its table, and about 86% of those were observed once. Of the sample, 7.9% falls within the top ten clones.

This clonotype was obtained from a human donor with glioblastoma. The chain is made from TRBV7-6 and TRBJ2-1; the central 14 bases match TRBD2. The source material was blood, sampled before dendritic cell vaccination. The DNA reads TGTGCCAGCAGCTTTCGACTAGCGGGGGGGAGCTCCTACAATGAGCAGTTCTTC. This sequence encodes CASSFRLAGGSSYNEQFF.